This T cell receptor (beta chain) was obtained from a study of human T cells and chemical hapten exposure (dated by TCRdb to the early 2020s). A note on the overall study: For sensitization, 2% DPC in acetone was applied to a roughly 2 cm by roughly 2 cm area of upper inner arm skin. Libraries were combined into a pool for sequencing, and differences in TCR yield between samples came mainly from small differences in library volumes within the pool. Patients additionally received weekly therapeutic DPC doses to the scalp throughout the roughly 23-week study period. Patch testing was performed on the upper back with Finn chambers containing 0.01% DPC, and the patch tests were scored after 6 days according to International Contact Dermatitis Research Group standards. The study tracked peripheral blood TCR repertoire changes in vivo during primary and secondary sensitization to the hapten diphenylcyclopropenone (DPC) in alopecia patients. Under 30 alopecia patients gave blood for TCR sequencing at one to four time points (pre-sensitization, 2, 6 and 24 weeks). Blood was sampled from patients pre-sensitization (week 0) and at 2, 6 and about 24 weeks after DPC sensitization. Alopecia areata with under or over 50% scalp involvement, alopecia totalis and alopecia universalis were represented in the patient cohort, which was mostly female. Points the paper makes about the study in general: Alopecia, a presumed autoimmune disease, was present in all patients, so the immune response of the patients might differ from that of healthy individuals. Significantly more large CDR3 similarity clusters were formed by expanded TCRs than by pre-sensitization or healthy control sets, consistent with antigen-driven responses. DPC sensitization did not change how many TCRs were above 1 in 1000 frequency, and no evidence was found of alterations in global repertoire structure. Patch test score correlated positively with the number of PT1 expanded TCRs, reaching significance at thresholds 8, 16 and 32 but not at 4. After repeated subsampling, the strength of the expansion versus patch-test correlation and the threshold at which it became significant changed.

This specimen's time point label, interpreted: patch test 2, 6 weeks after DPC sensitization. This specimen's treatment or condition label, per the study, means: therapeutic diphenylcyclopropenone sensitization with weekly scalp DPC. At every patch-test visit, the blood draw took place before the patch test was put on. Patients were eligible if aged 18 to 70, diagnosed with alopecia and judged suitable for DPC therapy, and pregnant patients were excluded. Total RNA was extracted from unfractionated whole blood that had been collected in Tempus Blood RNA tubes. This clonotype was observed many times. Its antigen specificity is not known. One base away there is no much larger clone; base qualities are not given. Libraries were made using RACE. The instrument given in TCRdb is NextSeq 500. During library preparation, unique molecular identifiers were attached to individual cDNA molecules so that TCRs could be counted in a quantitative, reproducible way. From each blood RNA sample, both TCR alpha and TCR beta chains were sequenced. The study's processing was this. A median of around 100,000 TCRs per sample was observed, with a range of 23,224 to 690,600. The Decombinator software suite was used to annotate the V, J and CDR3 of the TCR reads. Every sample was subsampled to the same number of TCRs (28,000) for the PS versus PT1 abundance plots. Expanded TCRs were defined as absent before sensitization and observed at least eight times at the 2-week time point. Using fastp trimming at Q25 and MiXCR clonotype assembly, TCRdb reanalyzed the public sequencing data and kept in-frame beta chains. One record per CDR3 amino acid sequence lists the most common genes and DNA. These V and J calls originate from TCRdb's pipeline instead of the authors' own analysis. Counted in this sample were under 450,000 distinct CDR3 sequences; roughly 6% of them appeared once. The ten largest make up around 6% of the sample.

Per the germline V gene, SGHTA is the CDR1 and FQGNSA is the CDR2. From the cysteine through the phenylalanine, the CDR3 covers 13 amino acids. This entry keeps only the CDR3 DNA: 39 bases, framed from base 1. Unmatched junction bases come to 0, with V trimmed by 1 base and J by 5 bases. This material consisted of whole blood, taken in connection with sensitization to the hapten diphenylcyclopropenone (DPC). The TCR originated in a woman aged 18-30 years with alopecia areata. Some clones in this sample may be carry-over from other donors' samples. The chain joins TRBV7-2 to TRBJ1-2; 8 central bases correspond to TRBD1. The CDR3 region reads CASSLGTGYGYTF. In nucleotides, the sequence is TGTGCCAGCAGCTTAGGGACAGGGTATGGCTACACCTTC.